These 22 T cell receptor beta chains originate from one sample sequenced in a study of T cells in Graves' hyperthyroidism and ophthalmopathy. RNA transcripts gave rise to amplified TCR beta CDR3 regions. With the HTBI primer set, the TCR CDR3 went through a first round of RT-PCR. TCRdb re-called the multiplex PCR reads with MiXCR, one entry per CDR3 protein. The sample lists about 350,000 distinct CDR3 sequences, around 18% occurring once. The sample was blood. These receptor sequences come from a middle-aged woman with Graves' ophthalmopathy.

The table lists this clonotype with many counts. V gene TRBV12-3 or TRBV12-4 combines with J gene TRBJ1-2; 11 positions match TRBD1. The ends lost 5 bases at V and 7 bases at J; junction bases unmatched: 9. This CDR3 spans 15 amino acids. CDR3 in DNA: TGTGCCAGCAGTCCACGAGGGACAGGGGGGTTTGGCTACACCTTC. Residues: CASSPRGTGGFGYTF.

This clonotype was counted many times. This chain's CDR3 is CAWSRDRGQETQYF. The CDR3 DNA sequence: TGTGCCTGGAGCAGGGACAGGGGGCAAGAGACCCAGTACTTC. The chain couples TRBV30 to TRBJ2-5; TRBD1 agrees at 11 bases. CDR1 and CDR2 (germline): GTSNPN, SVGIG (reference sequence). The CDR3 length is 14 residues. V shed 3 bases and J 2 bases; nucleotides not matched to a gene: 2.

This clonotype was seen many times. The gene calls are TRBV7-2 and TRBJ2-7, with 8 nucleotides matching TRBD2. CDR3 length equals 15 residues. CDR1 and CDR2 from the germline V gene are SGHTA and FQGNSA. J was trimmed by 2 bases and V by 2 bases; bases with no gene match: 5. The CDR3 region is CASSLSSGIPYEQYF. CDR3 DNA sequence: TGTGCCAGCAGCTTAAGTAGCGGGATCCCCTACGAGCAGTACTTC.

This clonotype was seen ten or more times. The genes are TRBV11-2 and TRBJ2-7; possible D gene TRBD2, 6 bases. The CDR3 covers 12 residues. The germline V gene encodes CDR1 SGHAT and CDR2 FQNNGV. Between the trimmed V and J ends, which lost 9 bases and 3 bases, there was a span of 12 bases. The CDR3 region is CASSPGLYEQYF. For the CDR3, the DNA is TGTGCCAGTTCCCCGGGACTCTACGAGCAGTACTTC. The variable domain in full, with the rest retrieved from reference TRBV11-2 and TRBJ2-7, is EAGVAQSPRYKIIEKRQSVAFWCNPISGHATLYWYQQILGQGPKLLIQFQNNGVVDDSQLPKDRFSAERLKGVDSTLKIQPAKLEDSAVYLCASSPGLYEQYFGPGTRLTVT.

This clonotype was counted only a few times. A much larger clonotype is one base distant, so this may be a read error. The V gene is TRBV20-1, the J gene TRBJ2-7; perhaps TRBD2 as D (6 bases). Between the trimmed V and J ends, which lost 1 base and 4 bases, there was a span of 20 bases. CDR3 length: 16 residues. Germline CDR1 reads DFQATT; CDR2 reads SNEGSKA (reference sequence). In DNA, the CDR3 is TGCAGTGCTAGAGTTCCTGAGGAGGGATACGTTTACGAGCAGTACTTC. It translates to CSARVPEEGYVYEQYF.

This clonotype was counted at least ten times. The genes are TRBV24-1 and TRBJ2-2; TRBD2 aligns across 8 bases. J was trimmed by 0 bases and V by 4 bases; bases with no gene match: 6. Germline CDR1 is KGHDR and CDR2 is SFDVKD. This CDR3 region has 17 residues. The CDR3 here is CATSDPLAVANTGELFF. The DNA of the CDR3 is TGTGCCACCAGTGACCCACTAGCGGTCGCGAACACCGGGGAGCTGTTTTTT.

This clonotype was seen ten or more times. This chain connects TRBV18 to TRBJ2-7, with D possibly matching TRBD2 (5 bases). The V end lost 6 bases, the J end lost 1 base, and 22 bases lay between the germline ends. CDR3 length: 17 amino acids. Germline CDR1 KGHSH, CDR2 LQKENI. CDR3 DNA sequence: TGTGCCAGCTCGCCGAATATCCCGGGATTCCCATCCTACGAGCAGTACTTC. Translating it yields CASSPNIPGFPSYEQYF.

In its sample, this clonotype was seen many times. The chain carries TRBV20-1 and TRBJ2-6; D gene unclear. V lost 2 bases and J lost 2, with 1 base in between. Germline assignment: CDR1 DFQATT and CDR2 SNEGSKA (reference sequence). This CDR3 comprises 12 residues. CDR3 nucleotide sequence: TGCAGTGCTAGACCTGGGGCCAACGTCCTGACTTTC. Translating gives CSARPGANVLTF.

The table lists this clonotype with many counts. V and J are TRBV28 and TRBJ2-5; TRBD2 might be the D (6 bases). CDR1 is MDHEN and CDR2 is SYDVKM in the germline V gene. This CDR3 contains 14 residues. V dropped 3 bases and J dropped 5 bases, with 13 bases sitting between them. In nucleotides, the CDR3 is TGTGCCAGCAGTTTCCGGGGGAGGCAGGAGACCCAGTACTTC. It yields the protein CASSFRGRQETQYF.

The sample holds many counts of this clonotype. The chain combines TRBV5-1 with TRBJ2-5; D perhaps matches TRBD1 (6 bases). Germline-derived CDR1 and CDR2 are SGHRS and YFSETQ. V shed 4 bases and J shed 1 base, with 14 bases lying between them. The CDR3 is 15 amino acids. The CDR3 coding sequence is TGCGCCAGCAGCCCTACGTACAGGGCCCAAGAGACCCAGTACTTC. Translating it yields CASSPTYRAQETQYF.

The chain uses TRBV25-1 and TRBJ1-1, with unresolved D. V was clipped by 1 base and J by 8 bases, with 14 bases between them. This CDR3 contains 14 residues. CDR1 and CDR2 (germline): MGHDK, SYGVNS. The CDR3 DNA sequence: TGTGCCAGCAGTGAATCGCCGCGGGGTTCCGAAGCTTTCTTT. The encoded protein is CASSESPRGSEAFF.

This clonotype was seen repeatedly, ten times or more. The chain uses TRBV28 and TRBJ2-5, with D perhaps TRBD1 or TRBD2 (5 bases each). V lost 3 bases and J 5 bases, leaving 13 bases between the germline ends. Per the germline V gene, CDR1 is MDHEN and CDR2 is SYDVKM. The CDR3 has 14 residues. CDR3 coding DNA: TGTGCCAGCAGTTTTGAGGGGTCCGAGGAGACCCAGTACTTC. Its translation: CASSFEGSEETQYF.

This clonotype was seen repeatedly, ten times or more. The rearrangement uses TRBV11-2 and TRBJ1-1; D gene uncertain. This CDR3 spans 14 amino acids. Trimming took 3 bases from V and 1 from J, leaving 9 bases between them. Germline V gives CDR1 SGHAT, CDR2 FQNNGV. The DNA for the CDR3 is TGTGCCAGCAGCTTGGAGGCAACGAACACTGAAGCTTTCTTT. Translation gives CASSLEATNTEAFF.

In its sample, this clonotype was seen many times. CDR3 nucleotides: TGTGCCAGCACCAGGACTAGCGCCGGGGTGGGGTACGAGCAGTACTTC. Translation gives CASTRTSAGVGYEQYF. The J gene is TRBJ2-7, the V gene TRBV6-4, with 9 bases that match TRBD2. The junction had 14 bases not matched to a gene; V was cut back by 7 bases and J by 4 bases. This CDR3 is 16 amino acids long. Germline-derived CDR1 and CDR2 are MRHNA and SNTAGT.

This sequence joins TRBV6-1 and TRBJ2-5; 12 positions agree with TRBD1. Germline lookup yields CDR1 MNHNS and CDR2 SASEGT. This CDR3 has 16 residues. The V gene end was trimmed by 6 bases and the J gene end by 1 base; junction bases not matched to a gene: 6. The CDR3 DNA follows: TGTGCCAGCAGAATGGGACAGGGGGCGCCCCAAGAGACCCAGTACTTC. Translating gives CASRMGQGAPQETQYF.

This clonotype was recorded many times. This chain's CDR3 is CSVEGGGEQYF. The CDR3 coding sequence is TGCAGCGTTGAAGGGGGGGGCGAGCAGTACTTC. This sequence joins TRBV29-1 and TRBJ2-7; 7 nucleotides match TRBD2. Germline CDR1 SQVTM, CDR2 ANQGSEA. CDR3 size: 11 residues. The J segment lost 6 bases and the V segment lost 1 base, leaving 0 bases of the junction unmatched.

In this sample, this clonotype turned up many times. The chain combines TRBV11-1 with TRBJ2-5; no firm D call. The CDR3 contains 13 residues. V lost 1 base and J 1 base, leaving 4 bases between the germline ends. Germline V gene sequence: CDR1 SGHAT, CDR2 FQDESV (reference sequence). The CDR3 nucleotides are TGTGCCAGCAGCTTAGACCTCCAAGAGACCCAGTACTTC. Translated, it gives CASSLDLQETQYF.

This clonotype has only a few counts. V and J are TRBV6-2 or TRBV6-3 and TRBJ2-7, with 8 nucleotides matching TRBD1. CDR1 is MNHEY, CDR2 SVGEGT, per germline. The CDR3 has 14 amino acids. Losses at the gene ends were 6 bases for V and 5 bases for J; bases not matched to a gene: 9. CDR3 bases: TGTGCCAGCAGCCCGAGGACAGGGAAGGACGAGCAGTACTTC. Translated, it gives CASSPRTGKDEQYF.

The sample holds many counts of this clonotype. CDR3 bases: TGTGCCAGCCGCGGACAGTGGAACACTGAAGCTTTCTTT. It translates to CASRGQWNTEAFF. The chain recombines TRBV19 with TRBJ1-1, with D perhaps matching TRBD1 (6 bases). V lost 9 bases and J 1 base, leaving 12 bases between the germline ends. Germline-derived CDR1 and CDR2 are LNHDA and SQIVND (reference sequence). This CDR3 comprises 13 residues. Combining the CDR3 with reference TRBV19 and TRBJ1-1 gives the whole variable domain DGGITQSPKYLFRKEGQNVTLSCEQNLNHDAMYWYRQDPGQGLRLIYYSQIVNDFQKGDIAEGYSVSREKKESFPLTVTSAQKNPTAFYLCASRGQWNTEAFFGQGTRLTVV.

This clonotype occurred many times. This chain links TRBV29-1 with TRBJ1-2; D may be TRBD1 (5 bases). The V and J ends lost 6 bases and 4 bases respectively, with 12 bases between them. Per germline, CDR1 SQVTM and CDR2 ANQGSEA. The CDR3 runs to 12 residues. The CDR3 reads CSVDPGFYGYTF. As DNA, the CDR3 is TGCAGCGTAGACCCAGGGTTCTATGGCTACACCTTC. The full variable domain, rest sourced from reference TRBV29-1 and TRBJ1-2, is SAVISQKPSRDICQRGTSLTIQCQVDSQVTMMFWYRQQPGQSLTLIATANQGSEATYESGFVIDKFPISRPNLTFSTLTVSNMSPEDSSIYLCSVDPGFYGYTFGSGTRLTVV.

This clonotype has just a few counts. This chain joins TRBV6-1 and TRBJ2-7, with 10 bases aligning to TRBD2. The CDR3 totals 16 residues. Trimming took 6 bases from V and 2 from J; bases not matched to a gene: 10. Germline CDR1 MNHNS, CDR2 SASEGT. CDR3 protein: CASRRGSGGYTYEQYF. CDR3 sequence (DNA): TGTGCCAGCAGGAGGGGTAGCGGGGGGTATACCTACGAGCAGTACTTC.

The rearrangement links TRBV4-2 to TRBJ1-1, with D possibly TRBD1 on 5 matching bases. Germline CDR1 and CDR2: LGHNA and YNFKEQ. V was trimmed by 4 bases and J by 6 bases, leaving 12 bases between them. This CDR3 has 13 amino acids. The CDR3 loop is CASSRNQGAEAFF. CDR3 in DNA: TGTGCCAGCAGCCGAAACCAGGGCGCTGAAGCTTTCTTT.